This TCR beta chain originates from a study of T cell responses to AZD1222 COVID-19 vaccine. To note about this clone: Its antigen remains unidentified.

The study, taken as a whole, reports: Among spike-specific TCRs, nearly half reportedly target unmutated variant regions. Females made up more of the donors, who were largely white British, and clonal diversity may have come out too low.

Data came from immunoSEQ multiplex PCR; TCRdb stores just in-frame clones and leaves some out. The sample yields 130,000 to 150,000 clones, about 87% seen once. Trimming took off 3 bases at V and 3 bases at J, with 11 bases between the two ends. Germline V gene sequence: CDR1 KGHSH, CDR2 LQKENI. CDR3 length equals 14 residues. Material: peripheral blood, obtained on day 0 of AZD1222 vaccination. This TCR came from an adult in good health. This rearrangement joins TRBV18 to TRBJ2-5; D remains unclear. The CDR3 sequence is CASSPQGPKETQYF. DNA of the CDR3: TGTGCCAGCTCACCGCAAGGACCCAAAGAGACCCAGTACTTC.